This TCR beta chain was sequenced in a study of Ad26.COV2.S vaccination and SARS-CoV-2 variants (dated by TCRdb to the early 2020s). Turning to the overall study: Vaccine-arm donors came from COV1001, a multicentre, randomized, double-blind, placebo-controlled phase I-IIa trial of Ad26.COV2.S in healthy adults. The TCR-sequenced set comprised around 30 samples: 19 Ad26.COV2.S vaccine recipients, 5 placebo recipients and 8 SARS-CoV-2 convalescent individuals. The specificity and breadth of SARS-CoV-2-reactive T cell receptors after Ad26.COV2.S vaccination were assessed by TCRbeta repertoire sequencing. Participants in the trial were split at random into five groups of five each, receiving low-dose or high-dose Ad26.COV2.S once or twice, or else placebo on both occasions. Ad26.COV2.S was given intramuscularly at 5x10^10 or 1x10^11 viral particles, as a single shot or as two shots 56 days apart. Investigators did not know the trial group allocation while performing experiments and assessing outcomes.

What the research found in general, with its limitations: Substantial breadth of spike-specific CD8+ and CD4+ T cell responses was reported after vaccination. It was noted by the authors that total T cell responses may have been underestimated by the TCR breadth and depth analyses. Vaccine and placebo recipients had comparable non-spike TCR breadth, which fits with the vaccine containing only spike. Spike-specific TCR breadth was higher in Ad26.COV2.S recipients than in placebo recipients (P = 0.0014). The study lacked the statistical power to compare responses across vaccine doses or regimens.

Worth noting for this clone: What this receptor recognizes is not known. Base qualities were left out, and no much larger clone turns up one base away.

The immunoSEQ Assay was the method used to sequence TCRbeta CDR3 regions. After extraction, genomic DNA underwent amplification by bias-controlled multiplex PCR, followed by high-throughput sequencing. As for the original processing: To quantify the absolute abundance of every unique TCRbeta CDR3 region, sequences were collapsed and filtered. T cell fraction was estimated by normalization of TCRbeta template counts to usable DNA, with usable DNA being measured through amplification of reference genes present in all nucleated cells. Repertoire TCRs were annotated as SARS-CoV-2-specific when V gene, CDR3 amino acid sequence and J gene were exactly matched to a known reactive TCR set. The reference SARS-CoV-2 TCR set came from MIRA and was filtered for enrichment in COVID-19-positive ImmuneCODE repertoires, removing public or cross-reactive TCRs. Based on the MIRA antigens, annotated TCRs were further analysed at the level of specific ORF or position within ORF. Depth was the summed frequency of annotated unique rearrangements, while breadth was defined as annotated unique rearrangements over total unique productive rearrangements. Group comparisons of TCR breadth used two-sided Wilcoxon rank-sum tests. TCRdb limited this immuneACCESS table to in-frame rearrangements with V and J called. A share of clones is missing; checked studies link under half to unresolved V genes, and the rest is unexplained. Clone size and the V and J calls come from that table; the DNA yielded D and trimming. Recorded for this sample are 350,000 to 500,000 clones; less than 95% of them occurred a single time. Around 4.5% of the sample belongs to the ten largest clones.

The cysteine opens and the phenylalanine closes a CDR3 of 14 amino acids. The entry retains the CDR3 DNA only, 42 bases that are in frame from base 1. The germline V gene (reference sequence) specifies SEHNR as CDR1 and FQNEAQ as CDR2. V is reduced by 0 bases and J by 4 bases, leaving a spacing of 9 bases between them. The sample's treatment or condition label is to be understood as: around 19 received Ad26.COV2.S at low or high dose, single or two shots; a few received placebo; per-sample allocation not given. Repertoires of vaccine and placebo recipients were sequenced from samples collected on day 63 after the first injection. In Cohort 1b, some 25 adults aged 18-55 years were enrolled at a single site in Boston, USA, between 29 July and 7 August 2020. Ad26.COV2.S was a replication-incompetent adenovirus type 26 vector that expressed a prefusion-stabilized SARS-CoV-2 spike protein derived from the original Wuhan strain.

The rearranged chain carries TRBV7-9 and TRBJ1-2; confidence is insufficient to name the D gene. The TCR originated in a person aged 18-60 years who received the Ad26.COV2.S COVID-19 vaccine or a placebo. Sequencing used peripheral blood, obtained in a trial of Ad26.COV2.S vaccine versus placebo. Read as DNA, the sequence is TGTGCCAGCAGCTTAGCTCCACGGGGCTATGGCTACACCTTC. Translated, it gives CASSLAPRGYGYTF.